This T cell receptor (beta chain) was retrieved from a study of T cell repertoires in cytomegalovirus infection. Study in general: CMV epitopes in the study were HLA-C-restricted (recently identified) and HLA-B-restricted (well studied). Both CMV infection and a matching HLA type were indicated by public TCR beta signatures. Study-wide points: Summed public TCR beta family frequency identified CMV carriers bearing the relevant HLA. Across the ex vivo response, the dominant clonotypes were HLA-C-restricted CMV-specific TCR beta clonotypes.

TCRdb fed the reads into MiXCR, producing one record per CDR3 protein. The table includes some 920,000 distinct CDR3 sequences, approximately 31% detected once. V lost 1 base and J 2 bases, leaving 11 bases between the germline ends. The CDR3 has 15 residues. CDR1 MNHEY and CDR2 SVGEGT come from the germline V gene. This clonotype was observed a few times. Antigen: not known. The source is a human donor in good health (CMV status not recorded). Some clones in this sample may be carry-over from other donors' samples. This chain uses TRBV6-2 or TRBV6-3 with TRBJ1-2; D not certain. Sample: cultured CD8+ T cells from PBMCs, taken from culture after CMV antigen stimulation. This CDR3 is CASSYFRNKNYGYTF. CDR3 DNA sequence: TGTGCCAGCAGTTACTTCAGGAACAAGAACTATGGCTACACCTTC.